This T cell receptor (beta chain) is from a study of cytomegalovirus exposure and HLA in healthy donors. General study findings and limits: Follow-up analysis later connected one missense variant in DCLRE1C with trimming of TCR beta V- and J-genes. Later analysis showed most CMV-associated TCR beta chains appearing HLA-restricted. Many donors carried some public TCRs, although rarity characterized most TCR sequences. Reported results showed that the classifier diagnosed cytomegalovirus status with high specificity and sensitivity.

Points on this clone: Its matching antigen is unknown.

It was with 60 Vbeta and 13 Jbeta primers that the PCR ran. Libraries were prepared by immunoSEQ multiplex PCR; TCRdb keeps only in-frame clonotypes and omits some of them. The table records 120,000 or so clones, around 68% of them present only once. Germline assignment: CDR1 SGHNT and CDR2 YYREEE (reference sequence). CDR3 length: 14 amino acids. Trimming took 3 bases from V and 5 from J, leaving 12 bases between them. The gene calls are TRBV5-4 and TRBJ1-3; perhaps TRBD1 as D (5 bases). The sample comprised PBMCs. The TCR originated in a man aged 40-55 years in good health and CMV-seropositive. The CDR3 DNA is TGTGCCAGCAGCTCGGGACTTGAGCGAAACACCATATATTTT. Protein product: CASSSGLERNTIYF.